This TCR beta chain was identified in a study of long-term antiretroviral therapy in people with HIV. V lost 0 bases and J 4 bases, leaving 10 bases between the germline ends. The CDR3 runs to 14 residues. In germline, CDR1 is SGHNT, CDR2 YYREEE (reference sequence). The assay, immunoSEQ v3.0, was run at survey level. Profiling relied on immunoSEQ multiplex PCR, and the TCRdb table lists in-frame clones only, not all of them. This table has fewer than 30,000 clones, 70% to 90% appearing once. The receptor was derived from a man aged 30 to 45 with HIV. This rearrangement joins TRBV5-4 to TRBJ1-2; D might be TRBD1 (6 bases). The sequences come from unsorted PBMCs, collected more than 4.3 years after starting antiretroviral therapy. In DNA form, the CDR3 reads TGTGCCAGCAGCTTGGAGGGGGTGACCTATGGCTACACCTTC. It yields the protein CASSLEGVTYGYTF.